This T cell receptor beta chain was identified in a study of OX40 agonist ivuxolimab in advanced cancers. Across the study: People who had prior anti-PD-1, anti-PD-L1 or anti-CTLA-4 therapy could take part, and approximately 43% had some.

The ends lost 7 bases at V and 6 bases at J; junction bases unmatched: 4. CDR3 length: 12 residues. Per the germline V gene, CDR1 is GTSNPN and CDR2 is SVGIG (reference sequence). Some clones are missing from TCRdb's copy, which holds only in-frame ones; the method was immunoSEQ multiplex PCR. The data show around 99,000 clones, 90% seen once. This clone was found a few times. This receptor was obtained from an adult with an advanced solid tumor such as melanoma, head and neck, liver or kidney cancer. The J gene is TRBJ1-5, the V gene TRBV30; TRBD1 agrees at 9 bases. Specimen: CD4+ or CD8+ T cells sorted from blood, collected in a trial of the OX40 agonist ivuxolimab. The CDR3 spells CAFGTGIQPQHF. The CDR3 DNA reads TGTGCCTTCGGGACAGGGATTCAGCCCCAGCATTTT.